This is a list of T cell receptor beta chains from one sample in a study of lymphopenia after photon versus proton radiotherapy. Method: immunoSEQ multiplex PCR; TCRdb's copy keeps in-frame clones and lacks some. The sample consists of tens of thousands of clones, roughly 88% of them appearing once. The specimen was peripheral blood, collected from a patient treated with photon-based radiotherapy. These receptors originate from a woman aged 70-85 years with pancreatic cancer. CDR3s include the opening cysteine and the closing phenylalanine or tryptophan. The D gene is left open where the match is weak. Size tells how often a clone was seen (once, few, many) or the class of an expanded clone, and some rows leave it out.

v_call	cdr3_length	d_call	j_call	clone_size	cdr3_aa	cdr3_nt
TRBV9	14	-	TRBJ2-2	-	CASSVVGTTGELFF	TGTGCCAGCAGCGTAGTCGGGACAACCGGGGAGCTGTTTTTT
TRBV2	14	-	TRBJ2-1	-	CASSDSGVNNEQFF	TGTGCCAGCAGTGATAGCGGAGTAAACAATGAGCAGTTCTTC
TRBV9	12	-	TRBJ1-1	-	CASSPRGAEAFF	TGTGCCAGCAGCCCCCGTGGCGCTGAAGCTTTCTTT
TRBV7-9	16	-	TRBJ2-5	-	CASSLIMGGPQETQYF	TGTGCCAGCAGCTTAATTATGGGAGGACCCCAAGAGACCCAGTACTTC
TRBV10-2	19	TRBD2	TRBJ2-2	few	CASSESPLAGWINTGELFF	TGCGCCAGCAGTGAGTCTCCGCTAGCGGGATGGATTAACACCGGGGAGCTGTTTTTT
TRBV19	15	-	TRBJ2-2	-	CASRRSGSNTGELFF	TGTGCCAGTAGGCGTAGCGGCTCGAACACCGGGGAGCTGTTTTTT
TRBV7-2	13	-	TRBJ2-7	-	CASSSPQLYEQYF	TGTGCCAGCAGCTCCCCACAGCTCTACGAGCAGTACTTC
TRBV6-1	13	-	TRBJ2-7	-	CASSPLGLGEQYF	TGTGCCAGCAGTCCATTAGGGCTGGGCGAGCAGTACTTC
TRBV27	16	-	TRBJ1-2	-	CASSYTSGRFNYGYTF	TGTGCCAGCAGTTATACATCAGGGAGATTTAACTATGGCTACACCTTC
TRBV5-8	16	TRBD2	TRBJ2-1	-	CASRTSGSLPYNEQFF	TGTGCCAGCCGGACTAGCGGGAGTCTCCCTTACAATGAGCAGTTCTTC
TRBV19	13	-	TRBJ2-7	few	CASSPGHRWEQYF	TGTGCCAGTAGCCCGGGACACCGCTGGGAGCAGTACTTC
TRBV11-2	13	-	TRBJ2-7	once	CASSSMGTYEQYF	TGTGCCAGCAGCTCAATGGGGACCTACGAGCAGTACTTC
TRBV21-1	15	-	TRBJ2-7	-	CASRLTLLHTFEQYF	TGTGCCAGCAGGTTGACCCTTCTCCATACCTTCGAGCAGTACTTC
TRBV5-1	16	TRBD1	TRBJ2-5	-	CASSTGDRGIKETQYF	TGCGCCAGCAGCACCGGGGACAGGGGAATAAAAGAGACCCAGTACTTC
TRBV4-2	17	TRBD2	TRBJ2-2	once	CASRVTSGKTNTGELFF	TGTGCCAGTCGTGTGACTAGCGGTAAAACGAACACCGGGGAGCTGTTTTTT
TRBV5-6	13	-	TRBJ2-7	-	CASSSTLVPEQYF	TGTGCCAGCAGCTCAACACTAGTTCCCGAGCAGTACTTC
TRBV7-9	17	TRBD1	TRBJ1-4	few	CASSSTNKQGAFEKLFF	TGTGCCAGCAGCTCCACCAACAAACAGGGGGCTTTTGAAAAACTGTTTTTT
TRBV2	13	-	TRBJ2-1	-	CASSEDYRLEQFF	TGTGCCAGCAGTGAAGATTACAGGCTCGAGCAGTTCTTC
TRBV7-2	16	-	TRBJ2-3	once	CASSLGSLPPTDTQYF	TGTGCCAGCAGCTTAGGTAGCCTCCCCCCCACAGATACGCAGTATTTT
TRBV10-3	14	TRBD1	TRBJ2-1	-	CAISPDRGRNEQFF	TGTGCCATCAGTCCGGACAGGGGGCGCAATGAGCAGTTCTTC
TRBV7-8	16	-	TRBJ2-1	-	CASSPSGASSYNEQFF	TGTGCCAGCAGCCCAAGCGGAGCAAGCTCCTACAATGAGCAGTTCTTC
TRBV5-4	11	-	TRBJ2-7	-	CASSIQGEQYF	TGTGCCAGCAGCATACAGGGAGAGCAGTACTTC